This record looks at one T cell receptor beta chain sequence and its context. Its target is unknown. The length of the CDR3 is 18 residues. Germline-derived CDR1 and CDR2 are SGHTA and FQGNSA. A sample-barcoded 5' primer and a J-beta primer mix were used in a second PCR of roughly 6 to 12 cycles. Each cDNA molecule carried a tag from a template-switch adaptor that contained 12 random nucleotides. TCRdb used MiXCR to reprocess the 5' RACE reads, holding one entry per CDR3 protein. The table lists under 800,000 distinct CDR3 sequences, 21% of them singletons, with roughly 3.7% in the top ten. This entry comes from a study of blood T cells in healthy people across ages. Healthy Russian Caucasian donors spanned ages about 6 to 95 years. Study observations and caveats: It was not known whether donors were CMV positive (a possible confounder of expanded clonotype changes).

The material sequenced was blood. This sequence joins TRBV7-2 and TRBJ2-5; TRBD2 matches at 11 bases. The DNA end favors TRBJ2-7, so the J call may be wrong. The sequence derives from a man in his 70s in good health. The chain's CDR3 is CASSLVASGGSSSYEQYF. The CDR3, as DNA: TGTGCCAGCAGCTTAGTTGCTAGCGGGGGGTCGAGCTCCTACGAGCAGTACTTC.